This T cell receptor beta chain came from a study of glioma-infiltrating T cells. V was clipped by 10 bases and J by 5 bases, with 25 bases between them. The CDR3 has 16 amino acids. Germline-derived CDR1 and CDR2 are MNHNS and SASEGT. Amplification of TCR alpha and beta CDR3 regions from RNA used iRepertoire nested multiplex PCR. In TCRdb, the multiplex PCR reads were re-called with MiXCR into one record per CDR3 protein. The repertoire holds over 140,000 distinct CDR3 sequences, with 35% to 50% as singletons. This clonotype was detected only a few times. The V call is TRBV6-1, the J call TRBJ2-3, with TRBD2 as a possible D gene (6 bases). This TCR was recovered from a human donor with low-grade glioma or glioblastoma, undergoing nonglioma brain surgery, or in good health (not recorded which). The sequenced material came from glioma tissue, nonneoplastic brain tissue, or PBMCs (not recorded which). The CDR3 DNA sequence: TGTGCCACTGCCCATAACCGGGGGACGGGTGGAGATACGCAGTATTTT. Translating it yields CATAHNRGTGGDTQYF.